Shown below are 27 T cell receptor beta chains from a single sample sequenced in a study of cytomegalovirus exposure and HLA in healthy donors. The table came from immunoSEQ multiplex PCR; TCRdb's copy has only in-frame clones and leaves some out. The table records over 70,000 clones, about 95% of them present only once. The sequenced material came from PBMCs. The receptors come from a woman aged 18-29 years in good health and CMV-seronegative.

The chain joins TRBV6-5 to TRBJ2-7, with D hard to call. The CDR3 spans 14 residues. V lost 0 bases to trimming and J lost 0 bases, with 6 bases between them. Germline V CDR1 and CDR2: MNHEY, SVGAGI. DNA for the CDR3: TGTGCCAGCAGTTACTCATCCTCCTCCTACGAGCAGTACTTC. Amino acids: CASSYSSSSYEQYF.

The chain carries TRBV4-3 and TRBJ1-1; 8 nucleotides match TRBD1. Germline values: CDR1 LGHNA, CDR2 YSLEER. Trimming at V came to 4 bases and at J to 5 bases, leaving 9 bases not matched to a gene. The CDR3 is made up of 15 amino acids. The CDR3 region has the DNA TGCGCCAGCAGCCTAAGCAGGGGGCTGGGAACTGAAGCTTTCTTT. This sequence encodes CASSLSRGLGTEAFF.

The chain carries TRBV5-1 and TRBJ2-3; no clear D. V gave up 2 bases and J gave up 2 bases, with 6 bases separating them. Germline V lookup: CDR1 SGHRS, CDR2 YFSETQ. The CDR3 covers 13 residues. In DNA, the CDR3 is TGCGCCAGCAGCTTCACAGCCACAGATACGCAGTATTTT. This gives the protein CASSFTATDTQYF.

This chain connects TRBV28 to TRBJ2-7; 7 bases are shared with TRBD1. This CDR3 is 13 amino acids long. V lost 4 bases, J lost 3 bases, and 3 bases stayed unmatched. Germline values: CDR1 MDHEN, CDR2 SYDVKM. The DNA for the CDR3 is TGTGCCAGCAGTTCCGGGACAGTCTACGAGCAGTACTTC. Its protein is CASSSGTVYEQYF.

V and J are TRBV5-6 and TRBJ1-2; D might be TRBD1 (6 bases). Trimming took off 0 bases at V and 3 bases at J, with 9 bases between the two ends. CDR1 and CDR2 (germline): SGHDT, YYEEEE. The CDR3 contains 14 residues. CDR3 sequence: CASSLGPGDYGYTF. CDR3 coding DNA: TGTGCCAGCAGCTTGGGGCCAGGGGACTATGGCTACACCTTC.

The chain has TRBV4-3 and TRBJ2-1, with 7 positions matching TRBD2. The V and J ends lost 0 bases and 4 bases, in that order; junction bases with no gene match: 9. Germline lookup yields CDR1 LGHNA and CDR2 YSLEER. The CDR3 contains 17 residues. CDR3 protein: CASSQDILGGGYNEQFF. Here the CDR3 DNA reads TGCGCCAGCAGCCAAGATATCCTGGGGGGGGGATACAATGAGCAGTTCTTC.

The V and J genes are TRBV28 and TRBJ2-3, with 12 nucleotides matching TRBD1. V trimming: 5 bases; J trimming: 1 base; junction bases outside the gene matches: 10. This CDR3 comprises 18 residues. Per germline, CDR1 MDHEN and CDR2 SYDVKM. CDR3 DNA sequence: TGTGCCAGCAGTACAGTAGGGACAGGGGGCAGGGGCACAGATACGCAGTATTTT. Translated: CASSTVGTGGRGTDTQYF.

The V call is TRBV7-8, the J call TRBJ1-5; D uncertain. With 5 bases removed from V and 5 bases from J, the gap between germline ends came to 19 bases. Germline V CDR1 and CDR2: SGHVS, FQNEAQ. This CDR3 has 16 residues. CDR3 nucleotide sequence: TGTGCCAGCAGCCCCCGACTTGGGTTGGGAGATCAGCCCCAGCATTTT. This codes for CASSPRLGLGDQPQHF.

The gene calls are TRBV18 and TRBJ2-7; the match to TRBD1 covers 11 bases. Per the germline V gene, CDR1 is KGHSH and CDR2 is LQKENI. This CDR3 is built from 15 residues. V lost 3 bases, J lost 4 bases, and 5 bases stayed unmatched. The CDR3 DNA reads as TGTGCCAGCTCACCTATGGGACAGGGGGTTTACGAGCAGTACTTC. This translates into CASSPMGQGVYEQYF.

This chain links TRBV5-6 with TRBJ1-4; 9 bases align to TRBD1. Unmatched junction bases numbered 10, after V lost 3 bases and J lost 7 bases. Germline-derived CDR1 and CDR2 are SGHDT and YYEEEE. The CDR3 runs 16 residues. Here the CDR3 reads CASSSIHGTGSEKLFF. Here the CDR3 DNA reads TGTGCCAGCAGCTCTATACATGGGACAGGGTCTGAAAAACTGTTTTTT.

This chain joins TRBV28 and TRBJ1-1; the match to TRBD1 covers 10 bases. Germline V CDR1 and CDR2: MDHEN, SYDVKM. The ends lost 2 bases at V and 6 bases at J; junction bases unmatched: 6. This CDR3 is 15 amino acids long. DNA of the CDR3: TGTGCCAGCAGTTTAATCGGACAGGGGGACCCTGAAGCTTTCTTT. As protein: CASSLIGQGDPEAFF.

The CDR3 sequence: CASSLFQRGREQYF. In DNA, the CDR3 is TGTGCCAGCAGCTTGTTCCAGCGGGGGCGGGAGCAGTACTTC. V usage is TRBV7-2 and J usage is TRBJ2-7; 8 bases agree with TRBD2. CDR1 is SGHTA, CDR2 FQGNSA, per germline. V lost 3 bases and J lost 7; bases outside the gene matches: 8. The CDR3 length is 14 residues.

This clone was seen only once. This chain uses TRBV6-1 with TRBJ2-5; 7 bases are a match to TRBD1. Germline CDR1 MNHNS, CDR2 SASEGT. J gave up 6 bases and V 1 base, and 2 bases lay outside the gene matches. The CDR3 has 13 amino acids. The chain's CDR3 is CASSEGQGQTQYF. DNA of the CDR3: TGTGCCAGCAGTGAAGGACAGGGACAGACCCAGTACTTC.

The CDR3 DNA reads as TGCGCCAGCAGCCAAGAACGAGGGAATCCCAAGGTCTACGAGCAGTACTTC. Translation: CASSQERGNPKVYEQYF. The V and J genes are TRBV4-1 and TRBJ2-7, with D possibly being TRBD2 (5 bases). This CDR3 has 17 amino acids. The V and J ends lost 0 bases and 3 bases respectively, with 18 bases between them. CDR1 is MGHRA and CDR2 is YSYEKL in the germline V gene.

The rearrangement links TRBV6-1 to TRBJ2-5, with 7 bases identical to TRBD1. This CDR3 contains 13 residues. The V and J ends lost 7 bases and 3 bases, in that order; junction bases with no gene match: 5. Germline assignment: CDR1 MNHNS and CDR2 SASEGT. CDR3 residues: CASTRDREETQYF. CDR3 sequence (DNA): TGTGCCAGCACTCGAGACAGGGAAGAGACCCAGTACTTC.

The V and J genes are TRBV7-2 and TRBJ1-1; D is ambiguous. Germline values: CDR1 SGHTA, CDR2 FQGNSA. V shed 4 bases and J shed 10 bases, with 13 bases lying between them. This CDR3 is 12 amino acids long. CDR3 in amino acids: CASSSTPGVAFF. The CDR3 region has the DNA TGTGCCAGCAGCTCCACCCCAGGTGTAGCTTTCTTT.

The chain joins TRBV19 to TRBJ1-1; D possibly corresponds to TRBD1 (5 bases). The V gene lost 3 bases and the J gene lost 3 bases, with 11 bases spanning the gap. This CDR3 comprises 14 residues. The germline CDR1 and CDR2 sequences are LNHDA and SQIVND (reference sequence). CDR3: CASSMVRAYTEAFF. The DNA of the CDR3 is TGTGCCAGTAGTATGGTCAGGGCGTACACTGAAGCTTTCTTT.

The rearrangement uses TRBV6-5 and TRBJ1-1; perhaps TRBD1 as D (6 bases). V dropped 6 bases and J dropped 0 bases, with 8 bases sitting between them. Germline V gene lookup returns CDR1 MNHEY and CDR2 SVGAGI. The CDR3 extends over 13 amino acids. Here the CDR3 DNA reads TGTGCCAGCAGCCGACAGGTGAACACTGAAGCTTTCTTT. Translation gives CASSRQVNTEAFF.

The chain carries TRBV2 and TRBJ1-2, with 7 bases fitting TRBD1. V shed 5 bases, J shed 5 bases, and the junction held 8 bases outside the gene matches. The germline V gene encodes CDR1 SNHLY and CDR2 FYNNEI. This CDR3 contains 14 residues. This CDR3 reads CASSPGGRRYGYTF. CDR3 DNA: TGTGCCAGCAGTCCAGGGGGTAGGAGGTATGGCTACACCTTC.

This chain uses TRBV30 with TRBJ1-5; 8 nucleotides match TRBD1. Germline-derived CDR1 and CDR2 are GTSNPN and SVGIG (reference sequence). CDR3 length: 14 amino acids. V lost 3 bases, J lost 7 bases, and 8 bases stayed unmatched. The CDR3 protein is CAWSLGQANQPQHF. The CDR3 coding sequence is TGTGCCTGGAGCCTGGGACAGGCAAACCAGCCCCAGCATTTT.

The chain employs TRBV7-3 and TRBJ2-3; D uncertain. Germline values: CDR1 SGHTA, CDR2 FQGTGA. The CDR3 sequence is 16 residues long. Trimming removed 2 bases from V and 6 bases from J, with 18 bases in between. The CDR3 reads CASSLLVGSLRDTQYF. CDR3 bases: TGTGCCAGCAGCTTATTAGTAGGATCCTTGAGGGATACGCAGTATTTT.

The chain links TRBV6-1 to TRBJ2-2; D might be TRBD2 (7 bases). The CDR3 contains 16 residues. The V and J ends lost 1 base and 0 bases respectively, with 9 bases between them. Germline V gene sequence: CDR1 MNHNS, CDR2 SASEGT. CDR3 sequence: CASSEGGGPNTGELFF. CDR3 in DNA: TGTGCCAGCAGTGAAGGCGGGGGCCCGAACACCGGGGAGCTGTTTTTT.

CDR3 residues: CASLAGSTGELFF. The CDR3 DNA sequence: TGTGCCAGCTTAGCGGGTTCCACCGGGGAGCTGTTTTTT. The gene calls are TRBV9 and TRBJ2-2, with 7 nucleotides matching TRBD2. J was trimmed by 4 bases and V by 7 bases; bases with no gene match: 4. CDR3 length: 13 residues. Germline CDR1 and CDR2: SGDLS and YYNGEE.

This chain connects TRBV6-1 to TRBJ1-5, with D perhaps TRBD1 (6 bases). The CDR3 covers 11 residues. Germline CDR1 reads MNHNS; CDR2 reads SASEGT. With 4 bases removed from V and 9 bases from J, the gap between germline ends came to 7 bases. CDR3 DNA: TGTGCCAGCAGTGGGGGGCCGCCCCAGCATTTT. It is translated as CASSGGPPQHF.

The chain uses TRBV5-4 and TRBJ2-2; D gene uncertain. The CDR3 runs 14 residues. In germline, CDR1 is SGHNT, CDR2 YYREEE (reference sequence). V lost 5 bases and J lost 6, with 14 bases in between. CDR3 loop: CASSSGSNSGELFF. CDR3 sequence (DNA): TGTGCCAGCAGTTCCGGGTCCAACTCCGGGGAGCTGTTTTTT. Complete variable domain (other parts from reference TRBV5-4 and TRBJ2-2): ETGVTQSPTHLIKTRGQQVTLRCSSQSGHNTVSWYQQALGQGPQFIFQYYREEENGRGNFPPRFSGLQFPNYSSELNVNALELDDSALYLCASSSGSNSGELFFGEGSRLTVL.

V gene TRBV19 combines with J gene TRBJ1-6; TRBD1 is a possible D gene (6 bases). This CDR3 is built from 14 residues. Trimming left V 7 bases short and J 7 bases short, with 14 bases between. Germline CDR1 and CDR2: LNHDA and SQIVND (reference sequence). The CDR3 bases are TGTGCCAGTATTGAAACAGGGTGGAATTCACCCCTCCACTTT. As protein: CASIETGWNSPLHF.

For this clone: The sample contains more than one DNA sequence encoding this CDR3. The V and J genes are TRBV18 and TRBJ2-7, with 8 bases identical to TRBD1. This CDR3 is built from 14 residues. V gave up 0 bases and J gave up 3 bases; unmatched junction bases: 1. Germline CDR1 KGHSH, CDR2 LQKENI. The CDR3 DNA reads TGTGCCAGCTCACCACCTGGACAGGGCTACGAGCAGTACTTC. Amino acids: CASSPPGQGYEQYF. The full variable domain, in which reference TRBV18 and TRBJ2-7 provide the parts outside the CDR3, is NAGVMQNPRHLVRRRGQEARLRCSPMKGHSHVYWYRQLPEEGLKFMVYLQKENIIDESGMPKERFSAEFPKEGPSILRIQQVVRGDSAAYFCASSPPGQGYEQYFGPGTRLTVT.